The rows below give T cell receptor beta chains drawn from one sample of a study of T cell clonotyping in hematopoietic cell transplantation. Clones were sequenced by immunoSEQ multiplex PCR, and TCRdb holds only the in-frame ones, with some missing. The data show 12,000 to 15,000 clones, 94% seen once. Here the sequenced sample was PBMCs, taken 30 days after allogeneic stem cell transplant. The source of these receptors is a male patient between 60 and 69 years old who had an allogeneic stem cell transplant from an unrelated donor, so the T cells may come from the graft donor. Some clones in this sample may be carry-over from other donors' samples. Both conserved end residues are part of each CDR3. A D gene is named only where the DNA matches it firmly. Size is stated for part of the rows, as once, few or many counts, or as a class when the clone is expanded.

v_gene	abundance	j_gene	d_gene	CDR3nt	CDR3aa
TRBV10-1	.	TRBJ1-2	.	TGCGCCAGCAGTCGATCGCGAAAGACCTATGGCTACACCTTC	CASSRSRKTYGYTF
TRBV7-8	once	TRBJ2-2	.	TGTGCCAGCAGCTTATACCTATCTATCCTCGCCGGGGAGCTGTTTTTT	CASSLYLSILAGELFF
TRBV6-5	.	TRBJ1-2	TRBD1	TGTGCCAGCAGTTACATACAGGGGGCTAACTATGGCTACACCTTC	CASSYIQGANYGYTF
TRBV15	.	TRBJ2-7	.	TGTGCCACCAGCAGAGTGCCGGGGTTCGGCTACGAGCAGTACTTC	CATSRVPGFGYEQYF
TRBV5-4	.	TRBJ2-7	TRBD2	TGTGCCAGCAGCCCCAATCCCAGGACGGGAGGGCAGTACTTC	CASSPNPRTGGQYF
TRBV5-1	.	TRBJ1-1	.	TGCGCCAGCAGCCCGGGACCGGAGAACACTGAAGCTTTCTTT	CASSPGPENTEAFF
TRBV29-1	.	TRBJ1-1	.	TGCAGCTCATTGAGGAGGGAAGGTGACTCTGAAGCTTTCTTT	CSSLRREGDSEAFF
TRBV7-6	.	TRBJ2-3	.	TGTGCCAGCAGCTTAGCGGGAGCGGAATTCACAGATACGCAGTATTTT	CASSLAGAEFTDTQYF
TRBV6-7	.	TRBJ1-1	TRBD1	TGTGCCAGCAGACTGCGGGACAGGGGGCTATTCGACACTGAAGCTTTCTTT	CASRLRDRGLFDTEAFF
TRBV2	.	TRBJ1-6	.	TGTGCCAGCAGTGAACGACAGGCCTTAAATTCACCCCTCCACTTT	CASSERQALNSPLHF
TRBV21-1	once	TRBJ2-3	.	TGTGCCAGCAGCGCCCCTCAGCGGGGGTACACAGATACGCAGTATTTT	CASSAPQRGYTDTQYF
TRBV30	.	TRBJ1-2	.	TGTGCCTGGAGTGTAGGGGAGCCCCTGGGTGGCTACACCTTC	CAWSVGEPLGGYTF
TRBV6-5	.	TRBJ2-2	.	TGTGCCAGCAGTTACGCCAGTTCGAACACCGGGGAGCTGTTTTTT	CASSYASSNTGELFF
TRBV29-1	once	TRBJ2-3	TRBD2	TGCAGCGTTGAAGAGGCGGGGGGGAGCACAGATACGCAGTATTTT	CSVEEAGGSTDTQYF
TRBV9	.	TRBJ2-2	.	TGTGCCAGCAGCCCCGCGGGGGGGGAGCTGTTTTTT	CASSPAGGELFF
TRBV5-1	.	TRBJ1-4	.	TGCGCCAGCAGGGGTCTGGACAGCCTGAATGAAAAACTGTTTTTT	CASRGLDSLNEKLFF
TRBV7-2	once	TRBJ2-7	.	TGTGCCAGCAGCTTGTTGGATACAGGGCCCTACGAGCAGTACTTC	CASSLLDTGPYEQYF
TRBV5-1	.	TRBJ1-1	.	TGCGCCAGCAGCTTGGCAGGGCTTGAAGCTTTCTTT	CASSLAGLEAFF
TRBV30	.	TRBJ2-2	.	TGTGCCTGGAGTGTAGATCCCTTCACCGGGGAGCTGTTTTTT	CAWSVDPFTGELFF
TRBV11-3	.	TRBJ1-2	TRBD1	TGTGCCAGCAGCGCGACAGGGAGAGGCTACACCTTC	CASSATGRGYTF
TRBV6-6	.	TRBJ1-1	.	TGTGCCAGCAGTCCCCGGCCGAACACTGAAGCTTTCTTT	CASSPRPNTEAFF
TRBV4-3	.	TRBJ1-2	.	TGCGCCAGCAGCCAGGCTTTTGGGGGGGCGGCTACCTATGGCTACACCTTC	CASSQAFGGAATYGYTF
TRBV29-1	.	TRBJ2-3	.	TGCAGCGTCGAGGCAGATACGCAGTATTTT	CSVEADTQYF
TRBV5-4	.	TRBJ1-1	.	TGTGCCAGCAGCAGGCTATCCCTAAACACTGAAGCTTTCTTT	CASSRLSLNTEAFF
TRBV19	.	TRBJ2-1	TRBD2	TGTGCCAGTACTTTAGCGGGGGAGGATGAGCAGTTCTTC	CASTLAGEDEQFF
TRBV5-1	.	TRBJ2-3	TRBD1	TGCGCCAGCAAGGGACAGGGGGCAGCGGATACGCAGTATTTT	CASKGQGAADTQYF
TRBV6-6	.	TRBJ1-2	.	TGTGCCAGCACGACCGGCACTAACTATGGCTACACCTTC	CASTTGTNYGYTF
TRBV19	.	TRBJ1-5	.	TGTGCCAGTAGTACCTCCGGGACTACCAATCAGCCCCAGCATTTT	CASSTSGTTNQPQHF
TRBV6-5	.	TRBJ1-6	.	TGTGCCAGCAGTTACTTAGGCGGAAGTTCACCCCTCCACTTT	CASSYLGGSSPLHF
TRBV15	.	TRBJ2-3	TRBD2	TGTGCCACCAGCAGAGTCAAGTCACTAGCGGGGGGGCCAGATACGCAGTATTTT	CATSRVKSLAGGPDTQYF
TRBV18	.	TRBJ2-2	.	TGTGCCAGCTCACCACCTTTCGATGGCCGCGGGGAGCTGTTTTTT	CASSPPFDGRGELFF
TRBV20-1	few	TRBJ1-2	.	TGCAGTGCTAGAGAACCCTATGGCTACACCTTC	CSAREPYGYTF
TRBV7-9	.	TRBJ1-1	.	TGTGCCAGCAGCTCGGGACTTTTGGAAGAAGCTTTCTTT	CASSSGLLEEAFF
TRBV19	.	TRBJ1-4	TRBD1	TGTGCCAGTAGTCCCCGGACAGGGGAGGGCTCCCGTGAAAAACTGTTTTTT	CASSPRTGEGSREKLFF
TRBV19	.	TRBJ2-7	.	TGTGCCAGTAGTATGGCCCCTGCGTTCGGAACCTACGAGCAGTACTTC	CASSMAPAFGTYEQYF
TRBV5-4	.	TRBJ2-5	TRBD2	TGTGCCAGCAGCTTGGGGCGGGGGGCCGTAGAGACCCAGTACTTC	CASSLGRGAVETQYF
TRBV5-4	.	TRBJ1-1	TRBD1	TGTGCCAGCAGCCGTACAGGGGGACAAGAAGCTTTCTTT	CASSRTGGQEAFF